This passage covers 22 T cell receptor beta chains from one sample sequenced in a study of shared clonotypes between healthy human individuals. The method was immunoSEQ multiplex PCR; TCRdb's version includes in-frame clones alone and lacks a portion of them. The sample lists around 1,100,000 clones; approximately 77% were seen once. The sequencing input was memory CD4+ T cells from PBMCs. As to subset: CD45RA-negative fraction. The receptors stem from a man aged 18 to 29 in good health. Some clones in this sample may be carry-over from other donors' samples.

This clone was found once. The chain has TRBV4-1 and TRBJ2-7, with D perhaps matching TRBD2 (6 bases). This CDR3 contains 15 residues. From germline, CDR1 is MGHRA and CDR2 YSYEKL. Trimming took off 4 bases at V and 4 bases at J, with 17 bases between the two ends. The CDR3 loop is CASSRTSISIYEQYF. The CDR3 DNA sequence: TGCGCCAGCAGCCGTACTAGCATATCGATTTACGAGCAGTACTTC.

The chain employs TRBV20-1 and TRBJ1-2; D is unresolved. The V and J ends lost 6 bases and 4 bases respectively, with 6 bases between them. This CDR3 is 10 amino acids long. Germline lookup yields CDR1 DFQATT and CDR2 SNEGSKA (reference sequence). CDR3 bases: TGCAGTGCCGATGGCTATGGCTACACCTTC. Residues: CSADGYGYTF.

The chain recombines TRBV27 with TRBJ2-7, with D hard to call. The CDR3 has 15 residues. The germline V and J ends were trimmed by 2 bases and 0 bases, with 11 bases remaining between them. CDR1 and CDR2 from the germline V gene are MNHEY and SMNVEV (reference sequence). For the CDR3, the DNA is TGTGCCAGCAGTTTACTCGGTACACTCTCCTACGAGCAGTACTTC. This encodes CASSLLGTLSYEQYF.

This chain joins TRBV28 and TRBJ2-5, with 8 bases fitting TRBD2. Per germline, CDR1 MDHEN and CDR2 SYDVKM. The junction had 6 bases not matched to a gene; V was cut back by 1 base and J by 5 bases. The CDR3 consists of 15 residues. DNA for the CDR3: TGTGCCAGCAGTTTATCGGGGGGGGCTTCGGAGACCCAGTACTTC. Protein product: CASSLSGGASETQYF.

In regard to this clone: With a much larger clone just one base away, this may be a read error. Within the sample, other DNA sequences also encode this same CDR3. The rearrangement links TRBV9 to TRBJ2-2; 7 bases fit TRBD2. The CDR3 totals 14 residues. Unmatched junction bases numbered 4, after V lost 4 bases and J lost 4 bases. Germline loops: CDR1 SGDLS, CDR2 YYNGEE. The CDR3 reads CASSPRTSTGELFF. Here the CDR3 DNA reads TGTGCCAGCAGCCCCCGGACTAGCACCGGGGAGCTGTTTTTT.

J is TRBJ2-7 and V is TRBV7-3; D gene unclear. CDR1 SGHTA and CDR2 FQGTGA come from the germline V gene. Trimming removed 0 bases at V and 1 base at J, with 10 bases between. The CDR3 sequence is 15 residues long. The CDR3: CASSLTGTRSYEQYF. DNA for the CDR3: TGTGCCAGCAGCTTAACGGGAACCCGATCCTACGAGCAGTACTTC.

The chain employs TRBV18 and TRBJ2-7; weak D call: TRBD2 (6 bases). The CDR3 consists of 16 residues. Germline-derived CDR1 and CDR2 are KGHSH and LQKENI. The germline V and J ends were trimmed by 1 base and 4 bases, with 17 bases remaining between them. The CDR3: CASSPRVQRVIYEQYF. CDR3 sequence (DNA): TGTGCCAGCTCACCACGAGTCCAGCGGGTTATTTACGAGCAGTACTTC. Full variable domain (missing parts from reference TRBV18 and TRBJ2-7): NAGVMQNPRHLVRRRGQEARLRCSPMKGHSHVYWYRQLPEEGLKFMVYLQKENIIDESGMPKERFSAEFPKEGPSILRIQQVVRGDSAAYFCASSPRVQRVIYEQYFGPGTRLTVT.

This sequence joins TRBV5-1 and TRBJ2-7, with TRBD1 as a possible D gene (5 bases). The CDR3 runs 12 residues. Germline V gives CDR1 SGHRS, CDR2 YFSETQ. V shed 5 bases and J shed 5 bases, with 11 bases lying between them. In DNA, the CDR3 is TGCGCCAGCAGAAGGGGTTGGGACGAGCAGTACTTC. It encodes CASRRGWDEQYF.

The rearrangement links TRBV28 to TRBJ2-3, with 7 bases matching TRBD1. The CDR3 has 14 amino acids. After removal of 4 bases from V and 4 bases from J, the junction contained 5 bases not matched to a gene. Germline V lookup: CDR1 MDHEN, CDR2 SYDVKM. The CDR3: CASSSGTESDTQYF. Written as DNA, the CDR3 is TGTGCCAGCAGTTCCGGGACAGAGTCAGATACGCAGTATTTT.

The V and J genes are TRBV30 and TRBJ2-1; the match to TRBD2 covers 8 bases. V lost 0 bases and J lost 15; bases outside the gene matches: 7. Germline V gene lookup returns CDR1 GTSNPN and CDR2 SVGIG (reference sequence). This CDR3 is 12 amino acids long. Here the CDR3 reads CAWSVPGGPGFF. The CDR3 DNA is TGTGCCTGGAGTGTACCGGGAGGGCCTGGGTTCTTC.

This chain uses TRBV7-6 with TRBJ2-1, with D tentatively TRBD2 (6 bases). CDR3 length: 15 amino acids. Trimming left V 0 bases short and J 8 bases short, with 14 bases between. Germline CDR1 reads SGHVS; CDR2 reads FNYEAQ. The CDR3 reads CASSLAGLTSDEQFF. The CDR3 DNA follows: TGTGCCAGCAGCTTAGCGGGATTGACTAGTGATGAGCAGTTCTTC.

On this clone: A read error is likely here: a far larger clone is one base away. As the CDR3 is not closed by the conserved phenylalanine or tryptophan, this likely results from a read error. V usage is TRBV30 and J usage is TRBJ1-2; TRBD1 agrees at 10 bases. Germline V gene data show CDR1 as GTSNPN and CDR2 as SVGIG (reference sequence). The CDR3 covers 14 residues. The trim removed 6 bases at V and 4 bases at J, leaving 8 bases unmatched. The CDR3 protein is CACRQGAPFYGYTL. The CDR3 coding sequence is TGTGCCTGTAGACAGGGGGCCCCCTTCTATGGCTACACCCTC.

The gene calls are TRBV7-2 and TRBJ2-3, with 8 bases fitting TRBD2. Germline values: CDR1 SGHTA, CDR2 FQGNSA. The CDR3 is 16 amino acids. After removal of 0 bases from V and 5 bases from J, the junction contained 7 bases not matched to a gene. This chain's CDR3 is CASSLAYLAGEDTQYF. The CDR3 bases are TGTGCCAGCAGCTTAGCGTACCTAGCGGGTGAAGATACGCAGTATTTT. Based on the CDR3 plus reference TRBV7-2 and TRBJ2-3, the full variable domain is GAGVSQSPSNKVTEKGKDVELRCDPISGHTALYWYRQSLGQGLEFLIYFQGNSAPDKSGLPSDRFSAERTGGSVSTLTIQRTQQEDSAVYLCASSLAYLAGEDTQYFGPGTRLTVL.

A few counts support this clone. The genes are TRBV28 and TRBJ1-1; D is unclear. This CDR3 is 13 amino acids long. CDR1 and CDR2 from the germline V gene are MDHEN and SYDVKM. The V end lost 6 bases, the J end lost 1 base, and 9 bases lay between the germline ends. CDR3 residues: CASRVLGNTEAFF. The CDR3 region has the DNA TGTGCCAGCAGAGTCTTAGGGAACACTGAAGCTTTCTTT.

In the case of this clone: Given a much more abundant clone one base away, this may be a read error. The rearrangement uses TRBV2 and TRBJ2-3, with D unclear. This CDR3 contains 14 residues. V was shortened by 0 bases and J by 2 bases, with 6 bases between the two germline ends. Germline V CDR1 and CDR2: SNHLY, FYNNEI. The CDR3 sequence: CASSEASYTDTQYF. The CDR3 DNA follows: TGTGCCAGCAGTGAAGCCTCTTACACAGATACGCAGTATTTT. Using reference TRBV2 and TRBJ2-3 for the parts outside the CDR3, the full variable domain is EPEVTQTPSHQVTQMGQEVILRCVPISNHLYFYWYRQILGQKVEFLVSFYNNEISEKSEIFDDQFSVERPDGSNFTLKIRSTKLEDSAMYFCASSEASYTDTQYFGPGTRLTVL.

This chain links TRBV21-1 with TRBJ1-1. TRBV21-1 is flagged as a pseudogene. This CDR3 region has 11 residues. The CDR3 bases are TGTGCCACACCTGCGGCCCCTGAAGCTTTCTTT. Its translation: CATPAAPEAFF.

The chain employs TRBV5-1 and TRBJ2-1; TRBD1 matches at 8 bases. CDR1 is SGHRS and CDR2 is YFSETQ in the germline V gene. Trimming at V came to 4 bases and at J to 2 bases, leaving 5 bases not matched to a gene. The CDR3 length is 15 residues. CDR3 amino acids: CASSTGTGAYNEQFF. CDR3 bases: TGCGCCAGCAGCACCGGGACAGGCGCCTACAATGAGCAGTTCTTC.

The genes are TRBV7-3 and TRBJ2-4, with D tentatively TRBD2 (5 bases). The ends were cut back, 6 bases at V and 1 base at J, with 7 bases in the middle. Per germline, CDR1 SGHTA and CDR2 FQGTGA. There are 13 residues in the CDR3. CDR3 nucleotide sequence: TGTGCCAGCAGTCCGGGGGCCAAAAACATTCAGTACTTC. This translates into CASSPGAKNIQYF.

This chain links TRBV2 with TRBJ2-5, with D hard to call. V gave up 4 bases and J gave up 4 bases, with 13 bases separating them. This CDR3 spans 14 amino acids. Germline V CDR1 and CDR2: SNHLY, FYNNEI. CDR3 region: CASSADILGETQYF. For the CDR3, the DNA is TGTGCCAGCAGTGCAGACATCCTTGGAGAGACCCAGTACTTC.

This chain connects TRBV10-3 to TRBJ2-7, with 11 positions matching TRBD2. Germline V gene data show CDR1 as ENHRY and CDR2 as SYGVKD. The V gene end was trimmed by 1 base and the J gene end by 3 bases; junction bases not matched to a gene: 2. The CDR3 contains 15 residues. The CDR3 DNA reads TGTGCCATCAGTGAGTTGGGGACTAGCGGCTACGAGCAGTACTTC. Residues: CAISELGTSGYEQYF.

The chain is built from TRBV10-3 and TRBJ2-7; 8 bases match TRBD2. This CDR3 region has 11 residues. The J segment lost 6 bases and the V segment lost 10 bases, leaving 5 bases of the junction unmatched. CDR1 is ENHRY and CDR2 is SYGVKD in the germline V gene. CDR3 nucleotides: TGTGCCACCGCCGGGGGGGGCGAGCAGTACTTC. As protein: CATAGGGEQYF.

This clone was counted many times. The chain employs TRBV6-1 and TRBJ2-2; D is undetermined. The V end lost 3 bases, the J end lost 7 bases, and 15 bases lay between the germline ends. The CDR3 has 15 residues. The V gene's germline CDR1 is MNHNS and CDR2 SASEGT. CDR3 region: CASSEAGLGIGELFF. The CDR3 DNA reads as TGTGCCAGCAGTGAGGCAGGCCTTGGGATCGGGGAGCTGTTTTTT.